This entry lists 21 T cell receptor beta chains sequenced from one sample in a study of T-cell reconstitution after alpha-beta-depleted transplantation in children. As it was prepared, the TCRbeta library received unique molecular identifiers. A single record per CDR3 protein comes from TCRdb applying MiXCR to the PCR reads. The table includes a few hundred thousand distinct CDR3 sequences, approximately 12% detected once. Material: PBMCs, mostly from graft donor cells, obtained 360 days after TCRalphabeta/CD19-depleted stem cell transplant. The source is a male patient aged 10 to 17 who had a stem cell transplant for acute myeloid leukemia, so the T cells may come from the graft donor.

This clonotype was picked up many times. This chain joins TRBV20-1 and TRBJ1-1; possibly TRBD1 for D (5 bases). The CDR3 length is 12 residues. V was pared by 1 base and J by 4 bases, with 7 bases between. CDR1 is DFQATT, CDR2 SNEGSKA, per germline (reference sequence). The CDR3 nucleotides are TGCAGTGCTAGAGGGGGACCCACTGAAGCTTTCTTT. Residues: CSARGGPTEAFF.

This chain uses TRBV7-9 with TRBJ2-3; no definite D call. Per germline, CDR1 SEHNR and CDR2 FQNEAQ (reference sequence). The V gene lost 2 bases and the J gene lost 2 bases, with 8 bases spanning the gap. The CDR3 has 14 residues. CDR3 DNA sequence: TGTGCCAGCAGCTTAAGCTCTGACACAGATACGCAGTATTTT. It specifies CASSLSSDTDTQYF.

This chain uses TRBV7-9 with TRBJ2-7; weak D call: TRBD1 (6 bases). Germline V gene sequence: CDR1 SEHNR, CDR2 FQNEAQ (reference sequence). The CDR3 sequence is 17 residues long. The V gene lost 2 bases and the J gene lost 2 bases, with 19 bases spanning the gap. The CDR3 coding sequence is TGTGCCAGCAGCTTATCGCCGTCCGGGACAAAAGCCTACGAGCAGTACTTC. Translation gives CASSLSPSGTKAYEQYF.

This clonotype turned up a few times. The V and J genes are TRBV20-1 and TRBJ2-3; D uncertain. V was clipped by 1 base and J by 6 bases, with 2 bases between them. CDR3 length: 10 residues. Germline V gives CDR1 DFQATT, CDR2 SNEGSKA (reference sequence). For the CDR3, the DNA is TGCAGTGCTAGAGCTGATACGCAGTATTTT. It is translated as CSARADTQYF.

The chain recombines TRBV7-9 with TRBJ1-2; D unresolved. The CDR3 length is 11 residues. V was pared by 5 bases and J by 8 bases, with 9 bases between. The V gene's germline CDR1 is SEHNR and CDR2 FQNEAQ (reference sequence). CDR3 bases: TGTGCCAGCAGCAATGCGGGGGGCTACACCTTC. It codes for CASSNAGGYTF.

CDR3: CASSVGPKKGSNQPQHF. CDR3 nucleotide sequence: TGTGCCAGCAGCGTTGGGCCGAAGAAGGGGAGCAATCAGCCCCAGCATTTT. The gene calls are TRBV5-5 and TRBJ1-5, with a weak D call TRBD1 (5 bases). Trimming took 4 bases from V and 1 from J, leaving 18 bases between them. The CDR3 consists of 17 residues. Looked up from germline, CDR1 is SGHKS and CDR2 is YYEKEE (reference sequence).

The V gene is TRBV27, the J gene TRBJ2-7; 7 bases align to TRBD2. Germline CDR1 MNHEY, CDR2 SMNVEV (reference sequence). The CDR3 has 15 amino acids. After removal of 5 bases from V and 7 bases from J, the junction contained 14 bases not matched to a gene. In DNA form, the CDR3 reads TGTGCCAGCAGTCTCAGGATAGCGGGTGGCGGAGAGCAGTACTTC. It specifies CASSLRIAGGGEQYF.

This clonotype has a count of ten or more. The rearrangement joins TRBV10-3 to TRBJ2-2, with D perhaps matching TRBD2 (6 bases). Germline V gives CDR1 ENHRY, CDR2 SYGVKD. The CDR3 loop spans 15 amino acids. V lost 4 bases to trimming and J lost 9 bases, with 18 bases between them. This chain's CDR3 is CAISGLEGQVRELFF. In DNA, the CDR3 is TGTGCCATCAGTGGATTGGAGGGGCAGGTTCGGGAGCTGTTTTTT.

The chain links TRBV4-3 to TRBJ2-3, with 10 bases matching TRBD2. The CDR3 loop spans 13 amino acids. Per the germline V gene, CDR1 is LGHNA and CDR2 is YSLEER. V lost 6 bases and J lost 7; bases outside the gene matches: 4. The DNA of the CDR3 is TGCGCCAGCAGACTAGCGGGAACATATACGCAGTATTTT. Amino acids: CASRLAGTYTQYF.

This clonotype was counted between two and nine times. V gene TRBV4-2 combines with J gene TRBJ2-7; D remains unclear. V gave up 1 base and J gave up 3 bases, with 7 bases separating them. This CDR3 is built from 13 residues. Germline V CDR1 and CDR2: LGHNA, YNFKEQ. The CDR3: CASSQVAIYEQYF. The CDR3 DNA reads TGTGCCAGCAGCCAAGTAGCCATCTACGAGCAGTACTTC.

This clonotype was detected ten times or more. The genes are TRBV20-1 and TRBJ2-7, with TRBD2 identical over 14 bases. V trimming: 3 bases; J trimming: 0 bases; junction bases outside the gene matches: 7. Germline CDR1 is DFQATT and CDR2 is SNEGSKA (reference sequence). CDR3 length: 17 amino acids. CDR3 loop: CSARGLAGVWSSYEQYF. The CDR3 region has the DNA TGCAGTGCTAGGGGACTAGCGGGAGTCTGGAGCTCCTACGAGCAGTACTTC.

The chain carries TRBV7-2 and TRBJ2-5, with a weak D call TRBD2 (5 bases). V was shortened by 0 bases and J by 2 bases, with 13 bases between the two germline ends. This CDR3 region has 16 residues. CDR1 and CDR2 from the germline V gene are SGHTA and FQGNSA. The CDR3 loop reads CASSLASGSGQETQYF. The CDR3 DNA reads TGTGCCAGCAGCTTAGCGAGTGGGAGCGGACAAGAGACCCAGTACTTC.

The rearrangement joins TRBV4-2 to TRBJ2-7; D remains unclear. Germline-derived CDR1 and CDR2 are LGHNA and YNFKEQ. The V gene lost 0 bases and the J gene lost 3 bases, with 6 bases spanning the gap. The CDR3 is 13 residues long. DNA for the CDR3: TGTGCCAGCAGCCAAGAACAGTACTACGAGCAGTACTTC. This translates into CASSQEQYYEQYF.

On this clonotype itself: This CDR3 fails to terminate in the conserved phenylalanine or tryptophan, so it likely reflects a read error. The DNA is omitted, as the CDR3 cannot be located on it reliably, and the CDR3 follows TCRdb's listing. The chain uses TRBV29-1 and TRBJ2-5. The CDR3 spans 8 residues, counting both ends. The germline V gene has CDR1 SQVTM and CDR2 ANQGSEA. CDR3 loop: CSVNSVNL.

This clonotype was recorded many times. The gene calls are TRBV12-3 or TRBV12-4 and TRBJ2-7; unclear D gene. V was pared by 8 bases and J by 2 bases, with 16 bases between. The CDR3 is 14 amino acids. This CDR3 reads CASGTGLTTYEQYF. The CDR3 DNA reads as TGTGCCAGCGGAACTGGGCTTACAACCTACGAGCAGTACTTC.

This clonotype showed up just a few times. This sequence joins TRBV6-5 and TRBJ2-5; D remains ambiguous. The CDR3 covers 12 residues. Deletions cut 2 bases from V and 3 bases from J, with 4 bases between. From germline, CDR1 is MNHEY and CDR2 SVGAGI. The CDR3 sequence: CASSYGKETQYF. The CDR3 DNA sequence: TGTGCCAGCAGTTACGGAAAAGAGACCCAGTACTTC.

This clonotype was counted only a few times. The chain has TRBV18 and TRBJ1-2, with D unresolved. V was cut by 0 bases and J by 8 bases, with 13 bases left in between. This CDR3 is built from 14 residues. Germline V lookup: CDR1 KGHSH, CDR2 LQKENI. The CDR3 region is CASSPPRGYRGYTF. The CDR3 nucleotides read TGTGCCAGCTCACCACCGAGAGGGTATCGGGGCTACACCTTC.

This clonotype showed up just a few times. The chain couples TRBV11-3 to TRBJ2-1; 15 bases match TRBD2. J gave up 6 bases and V 0 bases, and 3 bases lay outside the gene matches. This CDR3 region has 17 residues. Germline assignment: CDR1 SGHNT and CDR2 YENEEA. This chain's CDR3 is CASSLEPGLAGGNEQFF. DNA of the CDR3: TGTGCCAGCAGCTTAGAGCCGGGACTAGCGGGGGGCAATGAGCAGTTCTTC.

The chain links TRBV25-1 to TRBJ2-5; the match to TRBD1 covers 7 bases. J gave up 4 bases and V 1 base, and 6 bases lay outside the gene matches. This CDR3 region has 15 residues. CDR1 is MGHDK and CDR2 is SYGVNS in the germline V gene. CDR3 region: CASSEWKGARETQYF. Written as DNA, the CDR3 is TGTGCCAGCAGTGAATGGAAGGGGGCGAGAGAGACCCAGTACTTC.

The table lists this clonotype with a count of one. The rearrangement uses TRBV5-1 and TRBJ2-3; D may be TRBD2 (5 bases). V dropped 2 bases and J dropped 5 bases, with 15 bases sitting between them. Germline CDR1 and CDR2: SGHRS and YFSETQ. The CDR3 has 15 residues. Here the CDR3 reads CASSLDVVRVDTQYF. DNA for the CDR3: TGCGCCAGCAGCTTAGACGTGGTGCGGGTAGATACGCAGTATTTT.

The gene calls are TRBV10-3 and TRBJ2-1; 9 positions match TRBD2. This CDR3 has 19 residues. The J segment lost 2 bases and the V segment lost 4 bases, leaving 15 bases of the junction unmatched. CDR1 ENHRY and CDR2 SYGVKD come from the germline V gene. The CDR3 region is CAISVKGGTPSGAYNEQFF. The DNA of the CDR3 is TGTGCCATCAGTGTAAAGGGTGGGACCCCTAGCGGGGCCTACAATGAGCAGTTCTTC.